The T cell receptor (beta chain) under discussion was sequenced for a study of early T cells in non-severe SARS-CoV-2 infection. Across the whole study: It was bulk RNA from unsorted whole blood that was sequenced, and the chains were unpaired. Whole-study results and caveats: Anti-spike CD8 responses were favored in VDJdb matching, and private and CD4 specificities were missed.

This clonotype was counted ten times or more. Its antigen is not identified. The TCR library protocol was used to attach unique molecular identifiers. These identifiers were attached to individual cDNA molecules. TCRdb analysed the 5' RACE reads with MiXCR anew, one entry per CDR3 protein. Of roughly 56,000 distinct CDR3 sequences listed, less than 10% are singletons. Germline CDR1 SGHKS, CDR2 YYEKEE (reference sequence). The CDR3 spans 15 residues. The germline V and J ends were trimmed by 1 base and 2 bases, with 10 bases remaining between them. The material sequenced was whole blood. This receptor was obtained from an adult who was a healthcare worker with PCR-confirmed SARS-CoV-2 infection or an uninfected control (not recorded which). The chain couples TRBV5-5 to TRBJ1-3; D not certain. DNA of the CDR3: TGTGCCAGCAGCTTGACAGTCCGTACTGGAAACACCATATATTTT. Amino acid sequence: CASSLTVRTGNTIYF. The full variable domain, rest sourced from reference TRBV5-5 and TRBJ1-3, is DAGVTQSPTHLIKTRGQQVTLRCSPISGHKSVSWYQQVLGQGPQFIFQYYEKEERGRGNFPDRFSARQFPNYSSELNVNALLLGDSALYLCASSLTVRTGNTIYFGEGSWLTVV.